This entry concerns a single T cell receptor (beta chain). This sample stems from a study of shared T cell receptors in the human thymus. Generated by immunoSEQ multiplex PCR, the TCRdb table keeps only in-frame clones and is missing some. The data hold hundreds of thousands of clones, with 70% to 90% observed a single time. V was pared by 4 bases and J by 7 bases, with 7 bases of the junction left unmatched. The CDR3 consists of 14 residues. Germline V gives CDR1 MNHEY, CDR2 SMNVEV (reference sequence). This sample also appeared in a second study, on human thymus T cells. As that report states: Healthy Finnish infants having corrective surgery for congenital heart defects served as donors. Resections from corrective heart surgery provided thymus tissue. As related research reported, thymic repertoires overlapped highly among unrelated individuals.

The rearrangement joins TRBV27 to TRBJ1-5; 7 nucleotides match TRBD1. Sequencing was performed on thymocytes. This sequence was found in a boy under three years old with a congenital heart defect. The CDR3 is CASSSRDREQPQHF. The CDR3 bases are TGTGCCAGCAGTTCAAGAGACAGGGAGCAGCCCCAGCATTTT.